These 10 T cell receptor beta chains were sequenced from one sample in a study of cytomegalovirus exposure and HLA in healthy donors. Produced via immunoSEQ multiplex PCR; TCRdb's table is partial and in-frame only. The table has 150,000 to 180,000 clones, about 86% seen once. Sequencing input: PBMCs. These receptors came from a human donor in good health.

This clone is a singleton in its sample. The chain links TRBV11-3 to TRBJ1-1, with D uncertain. V lost 2 bases, J lost 4 bases, and 8 bases lay in between. From germline, CDR1 is SGHNT and CDR2 YENEEA. This CDR3 is built from 13 residues. The CDR3 DNA sequence: TGTGCCAGCAGCTTAAAACTAGGCACTGAAGCTTTCTTT. This translates into CASSLKLGTEAFF.

The chain is built from TRBV6-1 and TRBJ1-1; TRBD1 is a possible D gene (6 bases). The V gene lost 6 bases and the J gene lost 8 bases, with 13 bases spanning the gap. CDR1 MNHNS and CDR2 SASEGT come from the germline V gene. This CDR3 comprises 12 residues. CDR3 DNA: TGTGCCAGCAGGCGTGGGGGCGCGGAAGCTTTCTTT. It yields the protein CASRRGGAEAFF.

The chain recombines TRBV5-4 with TRBJ2-1; no reliable D call. Germline values: CDR1 SGHNT, CDR2 YYREEE (reference sequence). V lost 2 bases and J 1 base, leaving 4 bases between the germline ends. The CDR3 spans 13 residues. CDR3 in DNA: TGTGCCAGCAGCTTCCCATCCTACAATGAGCAGTTCTTC. Translated: CASSFPSYNEQFF.

The rearrangement uses TRBV29-1 and TRBJ1-1; possible D gene TRBD1, 5 bases. V gave up 7 bases and J gave up 3 bases, with 12 bases separating them. This CDR3 is 12 amino acids long. CDR1 SQVTM and CDR2 ANQGSEA come from the germline V gene. DNA of the CDR3: TGCAGCGCCCGGACAACCGACACTGAAGCTTTCTTT. Protein sequence: CSARTTDTEAFF.

The chain combines TRBV27 with TRBJ1-2; TRBD1 matches 8 bases. The CDR3 is 15 residues long. The germline CDR1 and CDR2 sequences are MNHEY and SMNVEV (reference sequence). J lost 7 bases, V lost 3 bases, and 10 bases had no gene match. For the CDR3, the DNA is TGTGCCAGCAGTTTCTTACAGGGGGTTAAGGGTGGCTACACCTTC. It specifies CASSFLQGVKGGYTF.

This clone was counted once. The genes are TRBV11-2 and TRBJ2-3, with D possibly being TRBD2 (7 bases). The CDR3 runs to 14 residues. V was cut by 11 bases and J by 1 base, with 16 bases left in between. The V gene's germline CDR1 is SGHAT and CDR2 FQNNGV. CDR3 sequence: CASNGGRGTDTQYF. The CDR3 nucleotides read TGTGCCTCCAACGGGGGGCGGGGCACAGATACGCAGTATTTT. Supplemented by reference TRBV11-2 and TRBJ2-3, the full variable domain reads EAGVAQSPRYKIIEKRQSVAFWCNPISGHATLYWYQQILGQGPKLLIQFQNNGVVDDSQLPKDRFSAERLKGVDSTLKIQPAKLEDSAVYLCASNGGRGTDTQYFGPGTRLTVL.

The gene calls are TRBV13 and TRBJ2-1; the D gene is possibly TRBD1 (5 bases). The length of the CDR3 is 12 residues. The V gene lost 5 bases and the J gene lost 12 bases, with 14 bases spanning the gap. The germline gives CDR1 PRHDT, CDR2 FYEKMQ (reference sequence). CDR3 sequence (DNA): TGTGCCAGCAGCGTCTCAGGGAAAGGGCAGTTCTTC. It is translated as CASSVSGKGQFF.

The chain uses TRBV30 and TRBJ2-7; the match to TRBD1 covers 9 bases. The junction had 14 bases not matched to a gene; V was cut back by 1 base and J by 4 bases. CDR3 size: 17 residues. Germline V lookup: CDR1 GTSNPN, CDR2 SVGIG (reference sequence). The CDR3 protein is CAWSAPALEQGAYEQYF. CDR3 in DNA: TGTGCCTGGAGTGCCCCTGCTTTGGAACAGGGGGCATACGAGCAGTACTTC.

The chain joins TRBV7-8 to TRBJ1-4, with D hard to call. The V end lost 5 bases, the J end lost 3 bases, and 13 bases lay between the germline ends. The germline CDR1 and CDR2 sequences are SGHVS and FQNEAQ. The CDR3 length is 15 residues. The CDR3 nucleotides read TGTGCCAGCAGCGGACCGGCGGGGTCTAATGAAAAACTGTTTTTT. It codes for CASSGPAGSNEKLFF.

The chain joins TRBV7-2 to TRBJ2-7; 7 bases line up with TRBD2. Germline V CDR1 and CDR2: SGHTA, FQGNSA. The length of the CDR3 is 14 residues. After removal of 4 bases from V and 6 bases from J, the junction contained 9 bases not matched to a gene. The CDR3 DNA sequence: TGTGCCAGCAGCTCCTCCGGGACTAACCTCGAGCAGTACTTC. It yields the protein CASSSSGTNLEQYF.